The 29 T cell receptor beta chains below all came from one sample that was sequenced in a study of CD8 T cells in Susac syndrome. Roughly 0.45 to 1 ug RNA was reverse transcribed with random hexamers. TCRdb reprocessed the immunoSEQ multiplex PCR reads with MiXCR, giving one entry per CDR3 protein. The sample holds 200,000 or so distinct CDR3 sequences, 95% seen once. The sequencing input was CD4+ T cells from PBMCs. The source is a human donor with multiple sclerosis.

The chain is built from TRBV12-3 or TRBV12-4 and TRBJ2-3, with D unclear. This CDR3 is 16 amino acids long. The V end lost 3 bases, the J end lost 0 bases, and 13 bases lay between the germline ends. The DNA of the CDR3 is TGTGCCAGCAGTTTCTTCGCAGGCCCTAGCACAGATACGCAGTATTTT. It encodes CASSFFAGPSTDTQYF.

The chain has TRBV29-1 and TRBJ2-3; TRBD1 aligns across 7 bases. With V trimmed by 7 bases and J by 1 base, 5 bases remained unmatched. This CDR3 region has 13 residues. Germline V gives CDR1 SQVTM, CDR2 ANQGSEA. This CDR3 is CSARQGGTDTQYF. CDR3 bases: TGCAGCGCACGACAGGGAGGCACAGATACGCAGTATTTT.

This sequence joins TRBV6-1 and TRBJ2-5, with 7 bases matching TRBD2. J was trimmed by 5 bases and V by 6 bases; bases with no gene match: 18. The CDR3 has 17 residues. CDR1 is MNHNS and CDR2 is SASEGT in the germline V gene. CDR3: CASRSPGGSWSGETQYF. The DNA for the CDR3 is TGTGCCAGCAGAAGTCCGGGAGGCAGTTGGTCCGGGGAGACCCAGTACTTC.

The CDR3 nucleotides are TGTGCCAGCAGTCCCGCATCCGGACTTAGGAACACCGGGGAGCTGTTTTTT. Its protein product is CASSPASGLRNTGELFF. V is TRBV27 and J is TRBJ2-2; D might be TRBD2 (5 bases). CDR3 length: 17 residues. Looked up from germline, CDR1 is MNHEY and CDR2 is SMNVEV (reference sequence). Between the trimmed V and J ends, which lost 5 bases and 1 base, there was a span of 17 bases.

The V gene is TRBV6-6, the J gene TRBJ2-3, with D possibly being TRBD2 (5 bases). The CDR3 runs to 13 residues. Germline V gene data show CDR1 as MNHNY and CDR2 as SVGAGI (reference sequence). Trimming took off 8 bases at V and 0 bases at J, with 9 bases between the two ends. As DNA, the CDR3 is TGTGCCAGCGGCGGGTTTAGCACAGATACGCAGTATTTT. This gives the protein CASGGFSTDTQYF.

The V gene is TRBV30, the J gene TRBJ2-1, with D maybe TRBD2 (5 bases). Germline V gives CDR1 GTSNPN, CDR2 SVGIG (reference sequence). The CDR3 contains 12 residues. Trimming took off 5 bases at V and 8 bases at J, with 13 bases between the two ends. DNA of the CDR3: TGTGCCTGGGCCCGAACCGGGGATGAGCAGTTCTTC. It translates to CAWARTGDEQFF.

The rearrangement uses TRBV30 and TRBJ1-6; D not resolved. Per germline, CDR1 GTSNPN and CDR2 SVGIG (reference sequence). V was trimmed by 1 base and J by 0 bases, leaving 4 bases between them. The CDR3 contains 14 residues. CDR3 DNA: TGTGCCTGGAGTGAGCGCTCCTATAATTCACCCCTCCACTTT. As protein: CAWSERSYNSPLHF.

The rearrangement uses TRBV30 and TRBJ2-2; TRBD1 is a possible D gene (6 bases). CDR1 is GTSNPN, CDR2 SVGIG, per germline (reference sequence). Trimming took 0 bases from V and 1 from J, leaving 12 bases between them. The CDR3 consists of 16 residues. CDR3 region: CAWSVFGTLNTGELFF. The CDR3 nucleotides are TGTGCCTGGAGTGTATTCGGGACATTGAACACCGGGGAGCTGTTTTTT. Supplemented by reference TRBV30 and TRBJ2-2, the full variable domain reads SQTIHQWPATLVQPVGSPLSLECTVEGTSNPNLYWYRQAAGRGLQLLFYSVGIGQISSEVPQNLSASRPQDRQFILSSKKLLLSDSGFYLCAWSVFGTLNTGELFFGEGSRLTVL.

This chain uses TRBV6-1 with TRBJ2-3; D gene uncertain. The germline V and J ends were trimmed by 4 bases and 6 bases, with 5 bases remaining between them. Germline-derived CDR1 and CDR2 are MNHNS and SASEGT. This CDR3 is 11 amino acids long. The CDR3 bases are TGTGCCAGCAGTGTAAGGGATACGCAGTATTTT. This translates into CASSVRDTQYF.

The rearrangement joins TRBV4-1 to TRBJ2-7, with 7 bases fitting TRBD2. V trimming: 0 bases; J trimming: 2 bases; junction bases outside the gene matches: 7. Germline V gives CDR1 MGHRA, CDR2 YSYEKL. This CDR3 spans 16 amino acids. CDR3 nucleotides: TGCGCCAGCAGCCAAGAGCGGGGGTCGCAAGCCTACGAGCAGTACTTC. Translation gives CASSQERGSQAYEQYF.

On this clonotype itself: One end of the junction does not line up with germline, which may come from a read error. The genes are TRBV20-1 and TRBJ2-7, with D perhaps matching TRBD2 (5 bases). The CDR3 has 11 amino acids. Germline V gene data show CDR1 as DFQATT and CDR2 as SNEGSKA (reference sequence). This CDR3 reads CSAGESGEQYF. The DNA for the CDR3 is TGCAGTGCTGGAGAGTCGGGGGAGCAGTACTTC.

The gene calls are TRBV24-1 and TRBJ1-2, with 8 positions matching TRBD1. The V and J ends lost 4 bases and 9 bases, in that order; junction bases with no gene match: 6. The CDR3 covers 13 residues. Germline CDR1 and CDR2: KGHDR and SFDVKD. CDR3 in amino acids: CATSEVRTGSYTF. The DNA of the CDR3 is TGTGCCACCAGTGAGGTACGGACAGGGAGCTACACCTTC.

The chain links TRBV18 to TRBJ1-1; D is unclear. The CDR3 runs to 11 residues. CDR1 is KGHSH, CDR2 LQKENI, per germline. V gave up 6 bases and J gave up 4 bases, with 6 bases separating them. CDR3 protein: CASSGPTEAFF. CDR3 sequence (DNA): TGTGCCAGCTCGGGTCCCACTGAAGCTTTCTTT. The full variable domain, its missing parts supplied by reference TRBV18 and TRBJ1-1, is NAGVMQNPRHLVRRRGQEARLRCSPMKGHSHVYWYRQLPEEGLKFMVYLQKENIIDESGMPKERFSAEFPKEGPSILRIQQVVRGDSAAYFCASSGPTEAFFGQGTRLTVV.

This chain links TRBV3-1 with TRBJ2-5; D call uncertain. Per the germline V gene, CDR1 is LGHDT and CDR2 is YNNKEL (reference sequence). The CDR3 is made up of 13 amino acids. Trimming shortened V by 1 base and J by 8 bases, and 11 bases separated the two germline ends. CDR3 nucleotides: TGTGCCAGCAGCCAAGCGCCGCAGAAAACCCAGTACTTC. Translated, it gives CASSQAPQKTQYF.

This clonotype was seen only once. The gene calls are TRBV29-1 and TRBJ2-7; D is uncertain. The CDR3 spans 13 residues. CDR1 SQVTM and CDR2 ANQGSEA come from the germline V gene. V lost 4 bases to trimming and J lost 2 bases, with 12 bases between them. CDR3 DNA: TGCAGCGTTGTTCGGCAAAGCCCCTACGAGCAGTACTTC. Translating gives CSVVRQSPYEQYF.

The gene calls are TRBV30 and TRBJ2-1; D unclear. The CDR3 runs 12 residues. Germline CDR1 is GTSNPN and CDR2 is SVGIG (reference sequence). V shed 3 bases and J shed 8 bases, with 11 bases lying between them. The chain's CDR3 is CAWSEESDEQFF. As DNA, the CDR3 is TGTGCCTGGAGCGAAGAAAGCGATGAGCAGTTCTTC.

The chain combines TRBV18 with TRBJ1-5; D is possibly TRBD1 (6 bases). V dropped 0 bases and J dropped 4 bases, with 19 bases sitting between them. Germline V gene lookup returns CDR1 KGHSH and CDR2 LQKENI. The CDR3 sequence is 18 residues long. This CDR3 reads CASSPPVGGGQRNQPQHF. DNA for the CDR3: TGTGCCAGCTCACCACCGGTCGGAGGCGGACAGCGGAATCAGCCCCAGCATTTT.

V usage is TRBV7-2 and J usage is TRBJ1-6; D remains unclear. Looked up from germline, CDR1 is SGHTA and CDR2 is FQGNSA. V was clipped by 1 base and J by 9 bases, with 19 bases between them. The CDR3 spans 17 residues. In DNA, the CDR3 is TGTGCCAGCAGCTTAGAATTAGCTGGGTGGGATGGTTCACCCCTCCACTTT. Translated: CASSLELAGWDGSPLHF.

The DNA for the CDR3 is TGTGCCATCAGTGAGTCGACGGGAGATACGCAGTATTTT. Translating it yields CAISESTGDTQYF. The chain employs TRBV10-3 and TRBJ2-3; D ambiguous. This CDR3 is 13 amino acids long. The germline V gene has CDR1 ENHRY and CDR2 SYGVKD. V was cut by 0 bases and J by 5 bases, with 6 bases left in between.

The gene calls are TRBV20-1 and TRBJ2-7; 10 bases align to TRBD2. Germline V gene lookup returns CDR1 DFQATT and CDR2 SNEGSKA (reference sequence). This CDR3 has 16 residues. The ends lost 1 base at V and 2 bases at J; junction bases unmatched: 8. CDR3 bases: TGCAGTGCTAGAGCGCTAGCGGGGGTATCGCCCTACGAGCAGTACTTC. This encodes CSARALAGVSPYEQYF.

V usage is TRBV19 and J usage is TRBJ2-7; 9 bases fit TRBD1. The V gene end was trimmed by 8 bases and the J gene end by 6 bases; junction bases not matched to a gene: 2. From germline, CDR1 is LNHDA and CDR2 SQIVND (reference sequence). The CDR3 is 11 amino acids. CDR3 sequence: CASGTGTEQYF. The CDR3 DNA sequence: TGTGCCAGTGGGACAGGGACCGAGCAGTACTTC. The variable domain in full, completed from reference TRBV19 and TRBJ2-7, reads DGGITQSPKYLFRKEGQNVTLSCEQNLNHDAMYWYRQDPGQGLRLIYYSQIVNDFQKGDIAEGYSVSREKKESFPLTVTSAQKNPTAFYLCASGTGTEQYFGPGTRLTVT.

In DNA, the CDR3 is TGTGCCAGCAGCGACCCGCGAGTAGGACAGGGGTTGGATTTTGATACGCAGTATTTT. This translates into CASSDPRVGQGLDFDTQYF. The J gene is TRBJ2-3, the V gene TRBV7-9; 9 bases are a match to TRBD1. Germline lookup yields CDR1 SEHNR and CDR2 FQNEAQ (reference sequence). V lost 5 bases and J lost 6; bases outside the gene matches: 21. The CDR3 is made up of 19 amino acids.

This clonotype was observed a single time. V gene TRBV20-1 combines with J gene TRBJ1-1; the D gene is possibly TRBD1 (5 bases). CDR1 and CDR2 from the germline V gene are DFQATT and SNEGSKA (reference sequence). Trimming left V 2 bases short and J 4 bases short, with 14 bases between. This CDR3 has 14 residues. CDR3 in amino acids: CSARFFSGFTEAFF. CDR3 DNA sequence: TGCAGTGCTAGATTCTTTTCAGGGTTCACTGAAGCTTTCTTT.

The rearrangement joins TRBV20-1 to TRBJ2-5; unclear D gene. Germline CDR1 reads DFQATT; CDR2 reads SNEGSKA (reference sequence). Trimming left V 3 bases short and J 3 bases short, with 14 bases between. This CDR3 is 14 amino acids long. The CDR3 DNA follows: TGCAGTGCTAGCCCTTTAGTGCAGAAAGAGACCCAGTACTTC. Translating gives CSASPLVQKETQYF.

The V gene is TRBV12-3 or TRBV12-4, the J gene TRBJ1-3; D unclear. V was cut by 4 bases and J by 4 bases, with 2 bases left in between. The CDR3 runs 11 residues. Here the CDR3 DNA reads TGTGCCAGCAGTTACGGAAACACCATATATTTT. It codes for CASSYGNTIYF.

The gene calls are TRBV3-1 and TRBJ1-5, with D possibly matching TRBD1 (6 bases). CDR1 and CDR2 (germline): LGHDT, YNNKEL (reference sequence). This CDR3 is 13 amino acids long. Trimming removed 2 bases from V and 6 bases from J, with 8 bases in between. CDR3 sequence (DNA): TGTGCCAGCAGCCAACAACAGGGTCAGCCCCAGCATTTT. It yields the protein CASSQQQGQPQHF.

This chain joins TRBV5-4 and TRBJ2-2, with a possible D match to TRBD1 (5 bases). The CDR3 runs 15 residues. The ends were cut back, 9 bases at V and 3 bases at J, with 18 bases in the middle. Per the germline V gene, CDR1 is SGHNT and CDR2 is YYREEE (reference sequence). CDR3 DNA sequence: TGTGCCACTCGGGTAGGGGCCACCGACACCGGGGAGCTGTTTTTT. Protein product: CATRVGATDTGELFF. Variable domain in full (rest from reference TRBV5-4 and TRBJ2-2): ETGVTQSPTHLIKTRGQQVTLRCSSQSGHNTVSWYQQALGQGPQFIFQYYREEENGRGNFPPRFSGLQFPNYSSELNVNALELDDSALYLCATRVGATDTGELFFGEGSRLTVL.

This clonotype was recorded only once. This sequence joins TRBV3-1 and TRBJ2-3; 7 bases are shared with TRBD1. V shed 1 base and J 5 bases; nucleotides not matched to a gene: 3. The CDR3 is 14 residues long. The germline V gene encodes CDR1 LGHDT and CDR2 YNNKEL (reference sequence). CDR3 sequence reads: CASSQARGQDTQYF. CDR3 coding DNA: TGTGCCAGCAGCCAAGCTAGGGGGCAAGATACGCAGTATTTT.

This sequence joins TRBV30 and TRBJ1-1, with no clear D. Germline CDR1 is GTSNPN and CDR2 is SVGIG (reference sequence). Trimming removed 2 bases from V and 1 base from J, with 11 bases in between. This CDR3 spans 14 amino acids. The CDR3: CAWSIQSGNTEAFF. Written as DNA, the CDR3 is TGTGCCTGGAGTATCCAGAGTGGGAACACTGAAGCTTTCTTT.